These T cell receptor beta chains were read from a single sample in a study of T cell responses to AZD1222 COVID-19 vaccine. The data were produced by immunoSEQ multiplex PCR, yet TCRdb's version contains in-frame clones alone and is incomplete. The profile shows roughly 150,000 clones, roughly 90% of them singletons. The sample was peripheral blood, taken 28 days after the second AZD1222 dose. The receptors originated from an adult who received the AZD1222 COVID-19 vaccine. Both conserved end residues are part of each CDR3. D genes are given only for firm matches. Clone size is not always given. Where it is, it says once, few, many or a class for expanded clones.

j_gene: TRBJ1-2; abundance: .; d_gene: .; v_gene: TRBV19; CDR3nt: TGTGCCAGTAGTCTGGGCAGCAATTTTGCCTATGGCTACACCTTC; CDR3aa: CASSLGSNFAYGYTF
j_gene: TRBJ1-4; abundance: .; d_gene: TRBD1; v_gene: TRBV27; CDR3nt: TGTGCCAGCAGTGCAAACAGGGGAAAACTGTTTTTT; CDR3aa: CASSANRGKLFF
j_gene: TRBJ2-1; abundance: .; d_gene: .; v_gene: TRBV6-2/TRBV6-3; CDR3nt: TGTGCCAGCAGTTACTCTGGAGGTCCCCGGGAGCAGTTCTTC; CDR3aa: CASSYSGGPREQFF
j_gene: TRBJ1-3; abundance: .; d_gene: .; v_gene: TRBV7-9; CDR3nt: TGTGCCAGCAGCCCCACGGGGGGAAACACCATATATTTT; CDR3aa: CASSPTGGNTIYF
j_gene: TRBJ1-1; abundance: .; d_gene: .; v_gene: TRBV4-1; CDR3nt: TGCGCCAGCAGCCAAGATCTAAACAGCTATAACACTGAAGCTTTCTTT; CDR3aa: CASSQDLNSYNTEAFF
j_gene: TRBJ1-5; abundance: .; d_gene: .; v_gene: TRBV6-5; CDR3nt: TGTGCCAGCAGTTACTCGGGAACGGGAGGAGGTCAGCCCCAGCATTTT; CDR3aa: CASSYSGTGGGQPQHF
j_gene: TRBJ2-1; abundance: .; d_gene: TRBD1; v_gene: TRBV5-5; CDR3nt: TGTGCCAGCAGCGGGGGACAGATCAATGAGCAGTTCTTC; CDR3aa: CASSGGQINEQFF
j_gene: TRBJ2-1; abundance: .; d_gene: .; v_gene: TRBV24-1; CDR3nt: TGTGCCACCAGTGATTTATCGGGACAAGACTACAATGAGCAGTTCTTC; CDR3aa: CATSDLSGQDYNEQFF
j_gene: TRBJ2-1; abundance: .; d_gene: .; v_gene: TRBV18; CDR3nt: TGTGCCAGCTCACCACGGACGGCCTCGTCGAGCTCCTACAATGAGCAGTTCTTC; CDR3aa: CASSPRTASSSSYNEQFF
j_gene: TRBJ2-7; abundance: .; d_gene: .; v_gene: TRBV27; CDR3nt: TGTGCCAGCAGTTTAGAAGGGCTAGCGAGCCTGGAGCAGTACTTC; CDR3aa: CASSLEGLASLEQYF
j_gene: TRBJ1-2; abundance: few; d_gene: TRBD1; v_gene: TRBV27; CDR3nt: TGTGCCAGCAGTAGGTCCACAGGGGCGAATGGCTACACCTTC; CDR3aa: CASSRSTGANGYTF
j_gene: TRBJ2-7; abundance: .; d_gene: TRBD2; v_gene: TRBV7-2; CDR3nt: TGTGCCAGCAGCTTAGGGCTAGCGGGAGCTTACGAGCAGTACTTC; CDR3aa: CASSLGLAGAYEQYF
j_gene: TRBJ1-1; abundance: .; d_gene: .; v_gene: TRBV5-6; CDR3nt: TGTGCCAGCAGGCGGGACGGTGAAGCTTTCTTT; CDR3aa: CASRRDGEAFF
j_gene: TRBJ2-7; abundance: .; d_gene: TRBD1; v_gene: TRBV5-1; CDR3nt: TGCGCCAGCAGCCGAGGACAGGGGGGATACGAGCAGTACTTC; CDR3aa: CASSRGQGGYEQYF
j_gene: TRBJ2-7; abundance: .; d_gene: .; v_gene: TRBV6-5; CDR3nt: TGTGCCAGCAGGTCCGGGACGCGCTCCTACGAGCAGTACTTC; CDR3aa: CASRSGTRSYEQYF
j_gene: TRBJ2-7; abundance: .; d_gene: TRBD1; v_gene: TRBV5-1; CDR3nt: TGCGCCAGCAGGGTTAGGGGACAGGGGTACGAGCAGTACTTC; CDR3aa: CASRVRGQGYEQYF
j_gene: TRBJ1-1; abundance: .; d_gene: .; v_gene: TRBV6-4; CDR3nt: TGTGCCAGCAGTCCCCAGATCTCGGCCAGGGCGAACACTGAAGCTTTCTTT; CDR3aa: CASSPQISARANTEAFF
j_gene: TRBJ1-5; abundance: .; d_gene: TRBD1; v_gene: TRBV9; CDR3nt: TGTGCCAGCAGCGAGGGACAGGGATCAAATCAGCCCCAGCATTTT; CDR3aa: CASSEGQGSNQPQHF
j_gene: TRBJ2-7; abundance: .; d_gene: .; v_gene: TRBV18; CDR3nt: TGTGCCAGCTCACCACAAGAGGACGGTCCCTACGAGCAGTACTTC; CDR3aa: CASSPQEDGPYEQYF
j_gene: TRBJ2-7; abundance: once; d_gene: TRBD2; v_gene: TRBV19; CDR3nt: TGTGCCAGTAGCCAAATTAGCGGGGGGCTCTACGAGCAGTACTTC; CDR3aa: CASSQISGGLYEQYF
j_gene: TRBJ2-5; abundance: .; d_gene: .; v_gene: TRBV19; CDR3nt: TGTGCCAGTAACCGGGGGGACACCTCACAAGAGACCCAGTACTTC; CDR3aa: CASNRGDTSQETQYF
j_gene: TRBJ1-5; abundance: .; d_gene: .; v_gene: TRBV24-1; CDR3nt: TGTGCCACCAGTGATTTGAGAAGGGGGAGCAATCAGCCCCAGCATTTT; CDR3aa: CATSDLRRGSNQPQHF
j_gene: TRBJ1-3; abundance: .; d_gene: .; v_gene: TRBV7-2; CDR3nt: TGTGCCAGCAGCCCCCAGGCGGACAGAACTGGAAACACCATATATTTT; CDR3aa: CASSPQADRTGNTIYF
j_gene: TRBJ2-3; abundance: .; d_gene: .; v_gene: TRBV7-2; CDR3nt: TGTGCCAGCAGCTTTGGGGACACTAATACGCAGTATTTT; CDR3aa: CASSFGDTNTQYF
j_gene: TRBJ2-2; abundance: .; d_gene: .; v_gene: TRBV2; CDR3nt: TGTGCCAGCAGCCAGGGCAGGGCACACACCGGGGAGCTGTTTTTT; CDR3aa: CASSQGRAHTGELFF
j_gene: TRBJ1-1; abundance: .; d_gene: .; v_gene: TRBV29-1; CDR3nt: TGCAGCGTTGGACAGCCGAACACTGAAGCTTTCTTT; CDR3aa: CSVGQPNTEAFF
j_gene: TRBJ2-1; abundance: .; d_gene: .; v_gene: TRBV5-4; CDR3nt: TGTGCCAGCAGCTTAACTAGTAACCGGGACAATGAGCAGTTCTTC; CDR3aa: CASSLTSNRDNEQFF
j_gene: TRBJ2-1; abundance: .; d_gene: TRBD2; v_gene: TRBV11-2; CDR3nt: TGTGCCAGTACTAGCGGGAGGTCCTACAATGAGCAGTTCTTC; CDR3aa: CASTSGRSYNEQFF
j_gene: TRBJ1-1; abundance: .; d_gene: TRBD1; v_gene: TRBV27; CDR3nt: TGTGCCAGCAGAAGATCAGGGGGCAGAATGAACACTGAAGCTTTCTTT; CDR3aa: CASRRSGGRMNTEAFF
j_gene: TRBJ2-7; abundance: .; d_gene: TRBD2; v_gene: TRBV20-1; CDR3nt: TGCAGTGCTATCTCGGGAGGCGAGCAGTACTTC; CDR3aa: CSAISGGEQYF
j_gene: TRBJ2-4; abundance: once; d_gene: TRBD2; v_gene: TRBV19; CDR3nt: TGTGCCAGTAAGGGAGGGCGGGCTAGCGGTCTGGCTGAAAACATTCAGTACTTC; CDR3aa: CASKGGRASGLAENIQYF
j_gene: TRBJ1-2; abundance: .; d_gene: TRBD1; v_gene: TRBV19; CDR3nt: TGTGCCAGTAGGGCGACAGGGGGCAGCGGCTATGGCTACACCTTC; CDR3aa: CASRATGGSGYGYTF
j_gene: TRBJ1-5; abundance: .; d_gene: .; v_gene: TRBV28; CDR3nt: TGTGCCAGCTGCCTTACGAGGACAGTTAAGCCCCAGCATTTT; CDR3aa: CASCLTRTVKPQHF
j_gene: TRBJ1-2; abundance: once; d_gene: TRBD1; v_gene: TRBV19; CDR3nt: TGTGCCAGTAGCTATACCGGGACAGATAACTATGGCTACACCTTC; CDR3aa: CASSYTGTDNYGYTF
j_gene: TRBJ2-4; abundance: .; d_gene: TRBD2; v_gene: TRBV10-3; CDR3nt: TGTGCCATCAGTGGGGATAGCGGGAGCGGGAACATTCAGTACTTC; CDR3aa: CAISGDSGSGNIQYF
j_gene: TRBJ2-1; abundance: .; d_gene: TRBD1; v_gene: TRBV7-2; CDR3nt: TGTGCCAGCAGCAGGACAGGGGCCAATGAGCAGTTCTTC; CDR3aa: CASSRTGANEQFF
j_gene: TRBJ2-3; abundance: .; d_gene: TRBD1; v_gene: TRBV15; CDR3nt: TGTGCCACCAGTCTGGGACAGGGCCAAACAGATACGCAGTATTTT; CDR3aa: CATSLGQGQTDTQYF
j_gene: TRBJ2-2; abundance: .; d_gene: TRBD1; v_gene: TRBV9; CDR3nt: TGTGCCAGCAGCCCCGACAGGGTGGTTTCCGGGGAGCTGTTTTTT; CDR3aa: CASSPDRVVSGELFF
j_gene: TRBJ2-3; abundance: .; d_gene: .; v_gene: TRBV4-3; CDR3nt: TGCGCCAGCAGCCCTCAGGGCACAGATACGCAGTATTTT; CDR3aa: CASSPQGTDTQYF
j_gene: TRBJ2-1; abundance: .; d_gene: .; v_gene: TRBV11-2; CDR3nt: TGTGCCAGCAGCAGGGAAGGCAGGGGAGAGAATGAGCAGTTCTTC; CDR3aa: CASSREGRGENEQFF
j_gene: TRBJ1-1; abundance: .; d_gene: TRBD1; v_gene: TRBV5-1; CDR3nt: TGCGCCAGCAGCTTGGAGGGACAGGGATTGGCTTTCTTT; CDR3aa: CASSLEGQGLAFF
j_gene: TRBJ1-5; abundance: once; d_gene: .; v_gene: TRBV5-1; CDR3nt: TGCGCCAGCAGCCGGGGGGGCAATCAGCCCCAGCATTTT; CDR3aa: CASSRGGNQPQHF
j_gene: TRBJ2-4; abundance: .; d_gene: .; v_gene: TRBV9; CDR3nt: TGTGCCAGCAGCGTAGCGCCGGGGTACGGAAACATTCAGTACTTC; CDR3aa: CASSVAPGYGNIQYF
j_gene: TRBJ1-1; abundance: .; d_gene: .; v_gene: TRBV6-2/TRBV6-3; CDR3nt: TGTGCCAGCAGCCCCCCAAGACAGTTCAAGGGGACTGAAGCTTTCTTT; CDR3aa: CASSPPRQFKGTEAFF
j_gene: TRBJ1-2; abundance: .; d_gene: .; v_gene: TRBV27; CDR3nt: TGTGCCAGCAGTTTATCCTGGCAGGGGGGCTACACCTTC; CDR3aa: CASSLSWQGGYTF
j_gene: TRBJ1-1; abundance: .; d_gene: .; v_gene: TRBV10-3; CDR3nt: TGTGCCATCACCCTAACCAGGGATTTTGGCACTGAAGCTTTCTTT; CDR3aa: CAITLTRDFGTEAFF
j_gene: TRBJ1-5; abundance: .; d_gene: .; v_gene: TRBV2; CDR3nt: TGTGCCAGCAGTGGGGGGGGTAATCAGCCCCAGCATTTT; CDR3aa: CASSGGGNQPQHF
j_gene: TRBJ2-7; abundance: .; d_gene: TRBD2; v_gene: TRBV11-3; CDR3nt: TGTGCCAGCAGCCCCCCCCGGGGGAGGGCTTCGTACGAGCAGTACTTC; CDR3aa: CASSPPRGRASYEQYF